A single sample is the source of the 6 T cell receptor beta chains below, sequenced in a study of T cell repertoires in ileal Crohn's disease. Time point reported: proximal margin of the surgical specimen (macroscopically non-inflamed). Repertoires were generated with immunoSEQ multiplex PCR, while TCRdb's copy carries only in-frame clones and drops some. This table has around 3,000 clones, roughly 83% appearing once. Sequenced input: ileal tissue. Every receptor here comes from an adult with Crohn's disease.

The rearrangement links TRBV7-9 to TRBJ2-5; TRBD1 is a possible D gene (5 bases). The CDR3 is 13 residues long. Germline-derived CDR1 and CDR2 are SEHNR and FQNEAQ (reference sequence). Trimming removed 4 bases from V and 3 bases from J, with 9 bases in between. CDR3 region: CASSYLGEETQYF. The CDR3 nucleotides read TGTGCCAGCAGCTATCTAGGGGAAGAGACCCAGTACTTC.

CDR3 sequence reads: CASSQEGGAYEQYF. In nucleotides, the CDR3 is TGTGCCAGCAGCCAGGAGGGAGGGGCCTACGAGCAGTACTTC. This chain connects TRBV4-2 to TRBJ2-7, with 7 bases fitting TRBD2. This CDR3 region has 14 residues. Germline-derived CDR1 and CDR2 are LGHNA and YNFKEQ. V trimming: 3 bases; J trimming: 2 bases; junction bases outside the gene matches: 4.

The chain links TRBV27 to TRBJ2-1; D may match TRBD1 or TRBD2 (5 bases each). CDR1 MNHEY and CDR2 SMNVEV come from the germline V gene (reference sequence). The ends were cut back, 3 bases at V and 7 bases at J, with 7 bases in the middle. The CDR3 spans 12 residues. CDR3 DNA: TGTGCCAGCAGTTTCTGGGGGAATGAGCAGTTCTTC. Translating gives CASSFWGNEQFF.

J is TRBJ1-6 and V is TRBV7-6; D is perhaps TRBD1 (5 bases). The V gene lost 0 bases and the J gene lost 10 bases, with 13 bases spanning the gap. Germline V lookup: CDR1 SGHVS, CDR2 FNYEAQ. This CDR3 is 15 amino acids long. CDR3 in DNA: TGTGCCAGCAGCTTAGCGGGGCGAGGAATCTCACCCCTCCACTTT. It encodes CASSLAGRGISPLHF.

The chain combines TRBV7-9 with TRBJ1-4; possibly TRBD1 for D (6 bases). The CDR3 is made up of 17 amino acids. V was clipped by 5 bases and J by 0 bases, with 16 bases between them. The germline gives CDR1 SEHNR, CDR2 FQNEAQ (reference sequence). CDR3 protein: CASSARDRHATNEKLFF. CDR3 sequence (DNA): TGTGCCAGCAGCGCCCGCGACAGGCATGCAACTAATGAAAAACTGTTTTTT. The full variable domain, completed using reference TRBV7-9 and TRBJ1-4, is DTGVSQNPRHKITKRGQNVTFRCDPISEHNRLYWYRQTLGQGPEFLTYFQNEAQLEKSRLLSDRFSAERPKGSFSTLEIQRTEQGDSAMYLCASSARDRHATNEKLFFGSGTQLSVL.

The chain is built from TRBV30 and TRBJ1-6; D might be TRBD1 (6 bases). Per germline, CDR1 GTSNPN and CDR2 SVGIG (reference sequence). Trimming removed 8 bases from V and 0 bases from J, with 14 bases in between. CDR3 length: 15 residues. This chain's CDR3 is CAGKQGSSYNSPLHF. The CDR3 DNA is TGTGCCGGGAAACAGGGTAGCTCCTATAATTCACCCCTCCACTTT.